The text below deals with one TCR beta chain. This clone was seen just once. Its antigen is currently not known. Base quality data are lacking; no much larger clone is found one base away. The data originate from a study of blood T cell repertoires in COVID-19 (dated by TCRdb to about 2020). About the investigation overall: Samples covering the acute and convalescent phases of COVID-19 were provided by collaborators in the United States, Italy and Spain. The material from the prospective study consisted of cDNA or gDNA derived from T cells, B-cell-depleted T cells, or PBMCs. The dataset comprised deeply sampled blood TCRbeta repertoires from subjects exposed to, actively infected with, or recovered from COVID-19. A freely available public database, intended as a resource for researchers studying the immune response to SARS-CoV-2, is where the repertoires were released. The samples were drawn from two sources: the first 160 participants of the ongoing ImmuneRACE study, and over 950 subjects contributed by 6 global collaborators. Nearly every sample came with metadata listing a de-identified subject ID, COVID-19 status, age in years and sex. Where HLA class I and class II types were available, the types were taken from metadata supplied by the sample provider, not from assay-based typing.

The collaborating institutions used their own protocols to collect whole blood in K2EDTA tubes. For TCRbeta analysis, collaborators shipped samples as frozen whole blood, isolated PBMCs, or DNA extracted from either of those sample types. Reading from cysteine to phenylalanine, the CDR3 counts 16 amino acids. The CDR3 DNA has 48 bases and is translated from base 1. Trimming leaves V shorter by 1 base and J shorter by 6 bases, with the junction holding 7 bases beyond the gene matches. The germline V gene (reference sequence) yields SGHKS for CDR1 and YYEKEE for CDR2. The research as a whole found: How much clinical and demographic metadata was included differed by source and by participant, and the metadata was provided uncurated.

The immunoSEQ Assay, a bias-controlled multiplex PCR, was used to amplify TCRbeta CDR3 regions from genomic DNA. The published analysis was carried out like this. Nucleated cell counts per sample were estimated from amplification of reference gene primers within the assay. To quantify the absolute abundance of each unique TCRbeta CDR3 rearrangement, sequence reads were collapsed and filtered. Productive Simpson clonality was computed per sample as the square root of Simpson's diversity index over productive rearrangements. The clones in this table, taken by TCRdb from immuneACCESS, are in-frame only. Not every clone is retained; where verified, under half of the shortfall comes from an unresolved V gene, and the cause of the rest is unknown. V and J calls and clone size are those listed in that table; D and trimming were worked out from the DNA. This sample gives 200,000 to 300,000 clones in total; nearly 85% of them show up just once. The ten largest clones take up around 7.8% of the sample.

Sample: peripheral blood. The receptor was isolated from a human donor in a cohort sampled during active COVID-19. The rearranged chain carries TRBV5-5 and TRBJ2-1; 10 bases in between match TRBD2. The DNA sequence follows: TGTGCCAGCAGCTTGCCTAGCGGGAGTTATGGCAATGAGCAGTTCTTC. The encoded protein is CASSLPSGSYGNEQFF.